This T cell receptor (beta chain) was profiled in a study of blood T cells in healthy people across ages. Combining a sample-barcoded 5' primer with a J-beta primer mix, a second PCR ran for roughly 7 to 11 cycles. Per-sample output comprised a minimum of 3 million paired-end reads containing CDR3. TCRdb re-called the 5' RACE reads with MiXCR, one entry per CDR3 protein. The sample holds 780,000 or so distinct CDR3 sequences, just over 55% seen once. Samples each yielded at least 5 micrograms of total RNA. The CDR3 loop spans 15 amino acids. Trimming took 8 bases from V and 0 from J; bases not matched to a gene: 6. Germline CDR1 reads LNHNV; CDR2 reads YYDKDF (reference sequence).

The receptor's source is a man in his forties in good health. The sequencing sample was made of blood. The chain carries TRBV15 and TRBJ2-5, with TRBD1 identical over 10 bases. The CDR3 sequence: CATGGQGLYQETQYF. The CDR3 DNA follows: TGTGCCACCGGGGGACAGGGGCTATACCAAGAGACCCAGTACTTC.